One and the same sample provided the 4 T cell receptor beta chains below, sequenced in a study of blood T cell repertoires in COVID-19 (dated by TCRdb to the early 2020s). Library prep was done by the immunoSEQ multiplex PCR assay. TCRdb carries this immuneACCESS record with in-frame sequences only. Its versions omit some clonotypes, under half of them owing to an unresolved V gene in the studies checked, with the rest unexplained. This sample has about 99,000 clones in its table, and 85% to 90% of those were observed once. The ten largest clones add up to about 5.1% of the sample. Source material: peripheral blood. The receptors stem from a human donor in a cohort sampled during active COVID-19.

The rearrangement links TRBV6-6 to TRBJ2-6, with a tentative D call TRBD1 (6 bases). The CDR3 contains 20 residues. Looked up from germline, CDR1 is MNHNY and CDR2 is SVGAGI (reference sequence). V lost 5 bases and J lost 0, with 23 bases in between. The CDR3 is CASSQRRLQGSPSGANVLTF. DNA of the CDR3: TGTGCCAGCAGTCAACGAAGATTACAGGGAAGTCCCTCTGGGGCCAACGTCCTGACTTTC.

The chain employs TRBV2 and TRBJ1-5, with 12 bases matching TRBD1. J lost 6 bases, V lost 5 bases, and 5 bases had no gene match. The length of the CDR3 is 15 residues. Germline CDR1 and CDR2: SNHLY and FYNNEI. The CDR3 coding sequence is TGTGCCAGCAGTACGGGACAGGGGGCGGTTCAGCCCCAGCATTTT. Amino acid sequence: CASSTGQGAVQPQHF.

The sample holds one count of this clone. This rearrangement joins TRBV12-5 to TRBJ1-5; TRBD1 might be the D (6 bases). The ends were cut back, 6 bases at V and 4 bases at J, with 10 bases in the middle. The V gene's germline CDR1 is LGHNT and CDR2 FRNRAP. The CDR3 runs 13 residues. In nucleotides, the CDR3 is TGTGCTAGTGGGTCCCAGGGGAATCAGCCCCAGCATTTT. It specifies CASGSQGNQPQHF.

This clone was observed once. The rearrangement uses TRBV28 and TRBJ1-1, with 7 bases aligning to TRBD1. CDR1 and CDR2 (germline): MDHEN, SYDVKM. With 7 bases clipped from V and 4 bases from J, the junction kept 9 bases outside the gene matches. The CDR3 covers 14 residues. CDR3 DNA sequence: TGTGCCAGCAAACGAGGGGGCGAAAGCACTGAAGCTTTCTTT. This translates into CASKRGGESTEAFF.